These 13 T cell receptor beta chains were all obtained from the same sample, sequenced in a study of T cell responses to AZD1222 COVID-19 vaccine. TCRdb's table, derived via immunoSEQ multiplex PCR, lists solely in-frame clones and lacks some. The data contain about 110,000 clones, around nine tenths of them singletons. The starting material was peripheral blood, obtained on day 0 of AZD1222 vaccination. These receptors were taken from an adult in good health.

The rearrangement uses TRBV6-6 and TRBJ2-5; tentatively, D is TRBD1 or TRBD2 (5 bases each). V was trimmed by 5 bases and J by 4 bases, leaving 23 bases between them. Per the germline V gene, CDR1 is MNHNY and CDR2 is SVGAGI (reference sequence). The CDR3 spans 17 residues. The DNA of the CDR3 is TGTGCCAGCAGTCGGTCGACAGAGCCGCGGGTTCGAGAGACCCAGTACTTC. Translating it yields CASSRSTEPRVRETQYF.

This clone was seen a single time. V usage is TRBV2 and J usage is TRBJ1-4; possibly TRBD1 for D (5 bases). Deletions cut 6 bases from V and 4 bases from J, with 15 bases between. Per germline, CDR1 SNHLY and CDR2 FYNNEI. The CDR3 consists of 15 residues. CDR3 in amino acids: CASRPTGGGNEKLFF. CDR3 in DNA: TGTGCCAGCAGGCCTACCGGTGGGGGTAATGAAAAACTGTTTTTT.

The chain is built from TRBV14 and TRBJ1-2; 8 positions match TRBD1. The length of the CDR3 is 15 residues. Germline CDR1 SGHDN, CDR2 FVKESK. With 4 bases clipped from V and 0 bases from J, the junction kept 4 bases outside the gene matches. This CDR3 reads CASSPTGAANYGYTF. CDR3 sequence (DNA): TGTGCCAGCAGCCCGACAGGGGCAGCTAACTATGGCTACACCTTC. The variable domain in full, with the rest retrieved from reference TRBV14 and TRBJ1-2, is EAGVTQFPSHSVIEKGQTVTLRCDPISGHDNLYWYRRVMGKEIKFLLHFVKESKQDESGMPNNRFLAERTGGTYSTLKVQPAELEDSGVYFCASSPTGAANYGYTFGSGTRLTVV.

The chain uses TRBV3-1 (or the pseudogene TRBV3-2) and TRBJ2-3; D is perhaps TRBD1 (6 bases). The germline gives CDR1 LGHDT, CDR2 YNNKEL (reference sequence). V was cut by 4 bases and J by 0 bases, with 11 bases left in between. The CDR3 extends over 15 amino acids. The CDR3: CASSLWTVSTDTQYF. For the CDR3, the DNA is TGTGCCAGCAGCCTATGGACAGTTAGCACAGATACGCAGTATTTT.

This clone came up a few times. This chain connects TRBV5-1 to TRBJ2-1; D uncertain. CDR1 and CDR2 (germline): SGHRS, YFSETQ. Trimming left V 5 bases short and J 5 bases short, with 11 bases between. The CDR3 is 13 amino acids. This chain's CDR3 is CASREHGNNEQFF. The CDR3 DNA reads TGCGCCAGCAGGGAACACGGAAACAATGAGCAGTTCTTC.

The chain uses TRBV28 and TRBJ2-7; 7 nucleotides match TRBD1. This CDR3 comprises 16 residues. J lost 0 bases, V lost 5 bases, and 10 bases had no gene match. CDR1 is MDHEN and CDR2 is SYDVKM in the germline V gene. The CDR3 DNA reads TGTGCCAGCAGTGAGATAGGGACAGACAACTCCTACGAGCAGTACTTC. Translation: CASSEIGTDNSYEQYF.

This chain connects TRBV7-2 to TRBJ1-5; tentative D call: TRBD1 (5 bases). The germline V gene has CDR1 SGHTA and CDR2 FQGNSA. This CDR3 comprises 15 residues. Trimming removed 1 base at V and 2 bases at J, with 9 bases between. The chain's CDR3 is CASSLGGGGNQPQHF. The CDR3 nucleotides are TGTGCCAGCAGCTTAGGGGGGGGAGGCAATCAGCCCCAGCATTTT.

This clone appeared a single time. The chain uses TRBV9 and TRBJ2-5, with TRBD2 identical over 8 bases. This CDR3 is 17 amino acids long. From germline, CDR1 is SGDLS and CDR2 YYNGEE. V dropped 0 bases and J dropped 2; count of bases not matched to a gene: 9. CDR3 amino acids: CASSVGASGQNQETQYF. The CDR3 region has the DNA TGTGCCAGCAGCGTAGGGGCTAGCGGGCAAAATCAAGAGACCCAGTACTTC.

V and J are TRBV6-6 and TRBJ2-7; maybe TRBD2 (5 bases). Trimming stripped 0 bases from V and 5 bases from J, with 8 bases between. The CDR3 contains 13 residues. Germline-derived CDR1 and CDR2 are MNHNY and SVGAGI (reference sequence). CDR3 loop: CASSYSETNEQYF. CDR3 bases: TGTGCCAGCAGTTACTCGGAGACTAACGAGCAGTACTTC.

This rearrangement joins TRBV7-2 to TRBJ2-4; no reliable D call. V lost 0 bases and J lost 1, with 10 bases in between. This CDR3 comprises 16 residues. Germline V gives CDR1 SGHTA, CDR2 FQGNSA. The CDR3 spells CASSLARDKAKNIQYF. Here the CDR3 DNA reads TGTGCCAGCAGCTTAGCCAGAGACAAGGCCAAAAACATTCAGTACTTC.

This chain links TRBV11-3 with TRBJ1-6, with D maybe TRBD1 (5 bases). With 5 bases removed from V and 14 bases from J, the gap between germline ends came to 13 bases. This CDR3 spans 12 amino acids. In germline, CDR1 is SGHNT, CDR2 YENEEA. CDR3 residues: CASSPKGASLHF. CDR3 nucleotide sequence: TGTGCCAGCAGCCCTAAAGGGGCTTCCCTCCACTTT.

The J gene is TRBJ1-1, the V gene TRBV19; D not resolved. The CDR3 consists of 14 residues. V was pared by 5 bases and J by 4 bases, with 14 bases between. The germline V gene encodes CDR1 LNHDA and CDR2 SQIVND (reference sequence). The CDR3 loop is CASSSLDGGTEAFF. In nucleotides, the CDR3 is TGTGCCAGTAGTTCACTGGACGGAGGCACTGAAGCTTTCTTT.

In its sample, this clone was seen once. This chain joins TRBV3-1 (or the pseudogene TRBV3-2) and TRBJ2-7; D is ambiguous. Trimming shortened V by 1 base and J by 2 bases, and 9 bases separated the two germline ends. This CDR3 spans 14 amino acids. CDR1 and CDR2 from the germline V gene are LGHDT and YNNKEL (reference sequence). The CDR3 reads CASSQVTLAYEQYF. The CDR3 DNA follows: TGTGCCAGCAGCCAAGTTACGCTGGCCTACGAGCAGTACTTC.